This entry lists 5 T cell receptor beta chains sequenced from one sample in a study of T cell responses to AZD1222 COVID-19 vaccine. Profiled with immunoSEQ multiplex PCR; TCRdb holds only in-frame clones, not every one. The table lists approximately 140,000 clones, 80% to 95% of them singletons, with 2.8% in the top ten. The sequences come from peripheral blood, collected on day 0 of MenACWY control vaccination. The receptors come from an adult in good health.

This clone was recorded only once. Here the CDR3 reads CASSVGVPGNYGYTF. The DNA for the CDR3 is TGTGCCAGCAGCGTAGGTGTACCAGGAAACTATGGCTACACCTTC. This chain connects TRBV9 to TRBJ1-2; D remains unclear. Germline CDR1 SGDLS, CDR2 YYNGEE. Trimming took off 0 bases at V and 2 bases at J, with 11 bases between the two ends. CDR3 length: 15 amino acids.

This chain joins TRBV14 and TRBJ1-6, with D perhaps matching TRBD1 (5 bases). The CDR3 is made up of 13 amino acids. CDR1 SGHDN and CDR2 FVKESK come from the germline V gene. V shed 1 base and J shed 14 bases, with 12 bases lying between them. CDR3 in DNA: TGTGCCAGCAGCCAAGTCCCGTCACAGGCCCTCCACTTT. It codes for CASSQVPSQALHF.

This CDR3 reads CASSPSSKNTEAFF. CDR3 coding DNA: TGTGCCAGCAGCCCCTCTAGCAAGAACACTGAAGCTTTCTTT. The rearrangement joins TRBV5-4 to TRBJ1-1; D is undetermined. V lost 4 bases, J lost 1 base, and 11 bases lay in between. The CDR3 runs to 14 residues. The germline V gene has CDR1 SGHNT and CDR2 YYREEE (reference sequence).

This clone was picked up one time. The chain couples TRBV28 to TRBJ2-7, with 10 bases identical to TRBD2. Germline V gene sequence: CDR1 MDHEN, CDR2 SYDVKM. The CDR3 is 15 residues long. V trimming: 2 bases; J trimming: 3 bases; junction bases outside the gene matches: 4. CDR3 coding DNA: TGTGCCAGCAGTTTAAAGTTAGCGGGAGGCTACGAGCAGTACTTC. Its translation: CASSLKLAGGYEQYF.

The chain has TRBV23-1 and TRBJ2-7; the D gene is possibly TRBD2 (6 bases). TRBV23-1 is treated as an ORF (open reading frame) with a function not yet certain. Trimming removed 0 bases from V and 0 bases from J, with 12 bases in between. CDR3 length: 16 amino acids. Here the CDR3 reads CASSQSGGVSSYEQYF. CDR3 coding DNA: TGCGCCAGCAGTCAATCCGGCGGGGTCAGCTCCTACGAGCAGTACTTC.